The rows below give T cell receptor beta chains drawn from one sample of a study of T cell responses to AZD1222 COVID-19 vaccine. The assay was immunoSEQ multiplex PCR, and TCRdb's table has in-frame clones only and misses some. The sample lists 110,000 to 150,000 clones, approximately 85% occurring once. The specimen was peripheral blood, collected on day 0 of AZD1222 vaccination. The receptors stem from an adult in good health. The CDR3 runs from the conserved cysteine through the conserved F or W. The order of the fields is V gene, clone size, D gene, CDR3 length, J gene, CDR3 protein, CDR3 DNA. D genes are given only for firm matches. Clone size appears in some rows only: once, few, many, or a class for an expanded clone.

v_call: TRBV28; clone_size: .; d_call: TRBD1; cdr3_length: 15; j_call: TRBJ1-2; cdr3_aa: CASSLTPGTGTGYTF; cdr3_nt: TGTGCCAGCAGTCTCACCCCCGGGACAGGGACTGGCTACACCTTC
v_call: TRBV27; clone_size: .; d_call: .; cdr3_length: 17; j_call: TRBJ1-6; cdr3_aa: CASSYLQGTRWGSPLHF; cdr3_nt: TGTGCCAGCAGTTATCTTCAGGGAACAAGGTGGGGGTCACCCCTCCACTTT
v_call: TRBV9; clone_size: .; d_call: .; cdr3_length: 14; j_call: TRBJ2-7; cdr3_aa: CASSVELGGYEQYF; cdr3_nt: TGTGCCAGCAGCGTAGAGCTGGGGGGCTACGAGCAGTACTTC
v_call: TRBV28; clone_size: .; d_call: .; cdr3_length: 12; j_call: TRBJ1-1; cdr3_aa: CASSIKGGEAFF; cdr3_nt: TGTGCCAGCAGTATCAAGGGGGGTGAAGCTTTCTTT
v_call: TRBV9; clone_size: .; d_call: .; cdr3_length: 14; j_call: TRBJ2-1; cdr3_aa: CASSDPRGLTEQFF; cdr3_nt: TGTGCCAGCAGCGACCCGAGAGGGCTCACTGAGCAGTTCTTC
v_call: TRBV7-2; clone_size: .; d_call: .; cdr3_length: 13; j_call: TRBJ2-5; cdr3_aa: CASSPSTRETQYF; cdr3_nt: TGTGCCAGCAGCCCGTCGACTAGGGAGACCCAGTACTTC
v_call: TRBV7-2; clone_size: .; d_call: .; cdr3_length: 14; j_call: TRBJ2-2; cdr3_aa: CASSLDPSPGELFF; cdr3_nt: TGTGCCAGCAGCTTAGACCCTAGTCCCGGGGAGCTGTTTTTT
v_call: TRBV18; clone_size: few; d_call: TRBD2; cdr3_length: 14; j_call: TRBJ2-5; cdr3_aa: CASSPTSGGETQYF; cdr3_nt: TGTGCCAGCTCCCCGACTAGCGGGGGAGAGACCCAGTACTTC
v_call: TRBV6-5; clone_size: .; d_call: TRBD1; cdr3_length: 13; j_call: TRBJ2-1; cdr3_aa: CASKPGQGNEQFF; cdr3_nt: TGTGCCAGTAAGCCGGGACAGGGGAATGAGCAGTTCTTC
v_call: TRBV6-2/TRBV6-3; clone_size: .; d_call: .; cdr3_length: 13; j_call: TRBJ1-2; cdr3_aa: CASSYSIGSWYTF; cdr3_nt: TGTGCCAGCAGTTACTCGATAGGGTCTTGGTACACCTTC
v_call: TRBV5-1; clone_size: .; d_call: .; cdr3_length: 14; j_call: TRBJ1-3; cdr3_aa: CASSEGTPGNTIYF; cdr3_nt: TGCGCCAGCAGCGAAGGGACGCCGGGAAACACCATATATTTT
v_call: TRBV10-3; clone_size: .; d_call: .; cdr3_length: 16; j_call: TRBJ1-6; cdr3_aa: CAISEDRPGLNSPLHF; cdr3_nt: TGTGCCATCTCAGAAGACAGGCCCGGACTCAATTCACCCCTCCACTTT
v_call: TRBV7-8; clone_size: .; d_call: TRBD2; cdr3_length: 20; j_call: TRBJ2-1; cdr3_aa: CASSPRWVRTSGRASNEQFF; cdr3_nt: TGTGCCAGCAGTCCCCGGTGGGTTCGGACTAGCGGGAGGGCAAGCAATGAGCAGTTCTTC
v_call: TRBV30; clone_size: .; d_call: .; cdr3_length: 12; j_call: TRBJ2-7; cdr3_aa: CAWSREGTVTLF; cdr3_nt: TGTGCCTGGAGTAGAGAAGGGACCGTAACCCTCTTC
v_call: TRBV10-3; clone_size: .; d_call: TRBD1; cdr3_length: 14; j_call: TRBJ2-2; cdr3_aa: CAITPDRGTGELFF; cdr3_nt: TGTGCCATCACCCCGGACAGGGGAACCGGGGAGCTGTTTTTT
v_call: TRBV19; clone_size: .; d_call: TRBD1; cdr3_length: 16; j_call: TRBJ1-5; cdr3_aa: CASSIVRDSLNQPQHF; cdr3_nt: TGTGCCAGTAGTATAGTTCGGGACAGCCTCAATCAGCCCCAGCATTTT
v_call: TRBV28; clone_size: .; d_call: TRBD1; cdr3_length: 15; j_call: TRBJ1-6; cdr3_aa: CASSSTGTGGSPLHF; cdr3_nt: TGTGCCAGCAGTTCAACCGGGACAGGGGGATCACCCCTCCACTTT
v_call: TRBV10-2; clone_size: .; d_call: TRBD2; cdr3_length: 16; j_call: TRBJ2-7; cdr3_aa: CASSVGGGGSTYEQYF; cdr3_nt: TGCGCCAGCAGTGTTGGGGGGGGAGGTTCGACCTACGAGCAGTACTTC
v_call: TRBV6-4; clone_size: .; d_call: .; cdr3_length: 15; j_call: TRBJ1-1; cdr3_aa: CASSDLPLGETEAFF; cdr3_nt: TGTGCCAGCAGTGACCTGCCCCTCGGCGAAACTGAAGCTTTCTTT
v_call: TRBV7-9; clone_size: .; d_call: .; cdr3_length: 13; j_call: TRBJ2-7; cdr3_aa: CASSPTPNYEQYF; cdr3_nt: TGTGCCAGCAGCCCAACTCCGAACTACGAGCAGTACTTC